A single sample is the source of the 8 T cell receptor beta chains below, sequenced in a study of blood T cell repertoires in COVID-19. Sequencing used immunoSEQ multiplex PCR; TCRdb keeps in-frame clones, though not all of them. The sample shows hundreds of thousands of clones, 80% to 90% of them seen only once. The specimen sequenced was PBMCs or T cells enriched from blood (not recorded which). Receptor source: a man aged 25 to 40 who had recovered from COVID-19.

V usage is TRBV6-5 and J usage is TRBJ2-7, with 7 positions matching TRBD1. The CDR3 extends over 15 amino acids. Germline CDR1 MNHEY, CDR2 SVGAGI. V lost 5 bases to trimming and J lost 3 bases; unmatched junction nucleotides: 10. The DNA for the CDR3 is TGTGCCAGCAGTAGACAGGGATCCCCCCTCTACGAGCAGTACTTC. Translated: CASSRQGSPLYEQYF.

This chain uses TRBV18 with TRBJ2-4; D gene ambiguous. The CDR3 length is 12 residues. CDR1 is KGHSH and CDR2 is LQKENI in the germline V gene. Trimming shortened V by 6 bases and J by 8 bases, and 11 bases separated the two germline ends. The CDR3 is CASSRSGDIQYF. In DNA, the CDR3 is TGTGCCAGCTCCCGGAGTGGAGACATTCAGTACTTC.

The chain combines TRBV9 with TRBJ2-3; 7 nucleotides line up with TRBD1. With V trimmed by 2 bases and J by 2 bases, 8 bases remained unmatched. The CDR3 sequence is 16 residues long. The germline gives CDR1 SGDLS, CDR2 YYNGEE. The CDR3 spells CASSVNPGQYTDTQYF. CDR3 nucleotide sequence: TGTGCCAGCAGCGTGAATCCGGGACAGTACACAGATACGCAGTATTTT.

The chain carries TRBV2 and TRBJ2-1; 8 nucleotides match TRBD2. Germline V gene sequence: CDR1 SNHLY, CDR2 FYNNEI. The CDR3 extends over 13 amino acids. Losses at the gene ends were 6 bases for V and 7 bases for J; bases not matched to a gene: 5. CDR3 residues: CASSLGGRNEQFF. CDR3 in DNA: TGTGCCAGCAGCCTTGGCGGGAGGAATGAGCAGTTCTTC.

The table lists this clone with a few counts. The chain couples TRBV4-1 to TRBJ2-7, with a possible D match to TRBD1 (5 bases). The germline CDR1 and CDR2 sequences are MGHRA and YSYEKL. V was shortened by 4 bases and J by 0 bases, with 16 bases between the two germline ends. This CDR3 contains 16 residues. In nucleotides, the CDR3 is TGCGCCAGCAGCCGAGAACACAGGAAAAACTCCTACGAGCAGTACTTC. Translated: CASSREHRKNSYEQYF.

The V and J genes are TRBV7-2 and TRBJ1-4; D may be TRBD1 (5 bases). Trimming took off 5 bases at V and 0 bases at J, with 10 bases between the two ends. The CDR3 contains 15 residues. The germline V gene has CDR1 SGHTA and CDR2 FQGNSA. CDR3 coding DNA: TGTGCCAGCAGCCCAGACAGCACAACTAATGAAAAACTGTTTTTT. It translates to CASSPDSTTNEKLFF.

The V and J genes are TRBV9 and TRBJ1-3; D ambiguous. The CDR3 has 14 residues. Between the trimmed V and J ends, which lost 1 base and 2 bases, there was a span of 7 bases. Germline lookup yields CDR1 SGDLS and CDR2 YYNGEE. CDR3 protein: CASSVTAAGNTIYF. The CDR3 DNA is TGTGCCAGCAGCGTAACTGCGGCTGGAAACACCATATATTTT.

The chain carries TRBV5-5 and TRBJ2-1, with 8 bases matching TRBD2. This CDR3 is 17 amino acids long. CDR1 is SGHKS and CDR2 is YYEKEE in the germline V gene (reference sequence). With V trimmed by 3 bases and J by 3 bases, 11 bases remained unmatched. The CDR3, as DNA: TGTGCCAGCAGCTCCCGGGTAGCGGGACCCCTCTACAATGAGCAGTTCTTC. Translating it yields CASSSRVAGPLYNEQFF.